This passage covers 7 T cell receptor beta chains from one sample sequenced in a study of T cell repertoires in cytomegalovirus infection. MiXCR, run by TCRdb on the reads, gives a single entry per CDR3 protein. The data hold fewer than 350,000 distinct CDR3 sequences, with more than 8% observed a single time. Sequencing was performed on PBMCs. The receptors were sampled from a human donor in good health (CMV status not recorded). Some clones in this sample may be carry-over from other donors' samples.

This clonotype was counted at least ten times. The CDR3 is CATSDHRATNEKLFF. As DNA, the CDR3 is TGTGCCACCAGTGACCACCGCGCAACTAATGAAAAACTGTTTTTT. The rearrangement joins TRBV24-1 to TRBJ1-4; no reliable D call. Trimming cost V 4 bases and J 0 bases, with 8 bases left between them. The germline CDR1 and CDR2 sequences are KGHDR and SFDVKD. The CDR3 spans 15 residues.

This clonotype was counted once. A much larger clone lies a single base off, so this may be a read error. V gene TRBV4-3 combines with J gene TRBJ1-2; TRBD1 agrees at 10 bases. The length of the CDR3 is 16 residues. Per germline, CDR1 LGHNA and CDR2 YSLEER. The CDR3 sequence is CASGQDWGQGFEGYTF. The CDR3 region has the DNA TGCGCCAGCGGCCAAGATTGGGGACAGGGGTTCGAAGGCTACACCTTC.

The rearrangement joins TRBV4-3 to TRBJ2-3; no clear D gene. The ends were cut back, 0 bases at V and 6 bases at J, with 7 bases in the middle. Germline V lookup: CDR1 LGHNA, CDR2 YSLEER. The CDR3 runs 13 residues. CDR3 amino acids: CASSQDNGDTQYF. The CDR3, as DNA: TGCGCCAGCAGCCAAGATAATGGGGATACGCAGTATTTT.

J is TRBJ2-2 and V is TRBV7-2; 7 bases agree with TRBD2. The germline V gene encodes CDR1 SGHTA and CDR2 FQGNSA. J was trimmed by 1 base and V by 4 bases; bases with no gene match: 6. This CDR3 spans 16 amino acids. This chain's CDR3 is CASSSSSGGNTGELFF. The CDR3 coding sequence is TGTGCCAGCAGCTCCTCTAGCGGAGGGAACACCGGGGAGCTGTTTTTT.

This clonotype has at least ten counts. The genes are TRBV25-1 and TRBJ2-1; 8 nucleotides line up with TRBD1. Germline V gene sequence: CDR1 MGHDK, CDR2 SYGVNS. The CDR3 is 13 residues long. V dropped 3 bases and J dropped 10; count of bases not matched to a gene: 5. CDR3 DNA: TGTGCCAGCAGTGATGACAGGGGCTGGGAGCAGTTCTTC. As protein: CASSDDRGWEQFF.

This clonotype has more than one count but fewer than ten. The chain is built from TRBV10-3 and TRBJ2-1, with 7 bases lining up with TRBD1. This CDR3 has 16 residues. Germline V gives CDR1 ENHRY, CDR2 SYGVKD. With 4 bases clipped from V and 6 bases from J, the junction kept 12 bases outside the gene matches. Here the CDR3 DNA reads TGTGCCATCAGTGGCCCCGAGGGACAGAGATTCAATGAGCAGTTCTTC. As protein: CAISGPEGQRFNEQFF.

As concerns this clonotype: A much larger clone lies one base from this, so it may be a read error. The V and J genes are TRBV7-8 and TRBJ1-2, with 7 bases matching TRBD1. Germline assignment: CDR1 SGHVS and CDR2 FQNEAQ. This CDR3 is built from 12 residues. J was trimmed by 6 bases and V by 3 bases; bases with no gene match: 1. Here the CDR3 DNA reads TGTGCCAGCAGCTTCGACAGGGATGGCTACACCTTC. Translation: CASSFDRDGYTF.